This TCR beta chain was identified during a study of blood T cell repertoires in COVID-19. As for the study in general: Samples taken during acute and convalescent COVID-19 were collected in the United States, Italy and Spain. T cells, B-cell-depleted T cells, or PBMCs provided the cDNA or gDNA that served as material.

There are 11 residues in the CDR3. Germline CDR1 is MDHEN and CDR2 is SYDVKM. Per the original data handling: Reference gene primer amplification yielded estimated nucleated cell counts. Generated by immunoSEQ multiplex PCR, the TCRdb table keeps only in-frame clones and is missing some. That table supplies the V and J calls and clone size; D and trimming were determined from the DNA. The repertoire has about 210,000 clones, about 90% of them found once; the top ten carry around 1.6%. About this clone: The germline gene is not matched at one end of the junction; a read error may be the cause.

This receptor was identified in a man aged 18 to 29 with active or convalescent COVID-19. The rearrangement links TRBV28 to TRBJ2-1; D is uncertain. The sample was peripheral blood. For the CDR3, the DNA is TGCTCCGCGTCAGAGGAGAATGAGCAGTTCTTC. It codes for CSASEENEQFF.